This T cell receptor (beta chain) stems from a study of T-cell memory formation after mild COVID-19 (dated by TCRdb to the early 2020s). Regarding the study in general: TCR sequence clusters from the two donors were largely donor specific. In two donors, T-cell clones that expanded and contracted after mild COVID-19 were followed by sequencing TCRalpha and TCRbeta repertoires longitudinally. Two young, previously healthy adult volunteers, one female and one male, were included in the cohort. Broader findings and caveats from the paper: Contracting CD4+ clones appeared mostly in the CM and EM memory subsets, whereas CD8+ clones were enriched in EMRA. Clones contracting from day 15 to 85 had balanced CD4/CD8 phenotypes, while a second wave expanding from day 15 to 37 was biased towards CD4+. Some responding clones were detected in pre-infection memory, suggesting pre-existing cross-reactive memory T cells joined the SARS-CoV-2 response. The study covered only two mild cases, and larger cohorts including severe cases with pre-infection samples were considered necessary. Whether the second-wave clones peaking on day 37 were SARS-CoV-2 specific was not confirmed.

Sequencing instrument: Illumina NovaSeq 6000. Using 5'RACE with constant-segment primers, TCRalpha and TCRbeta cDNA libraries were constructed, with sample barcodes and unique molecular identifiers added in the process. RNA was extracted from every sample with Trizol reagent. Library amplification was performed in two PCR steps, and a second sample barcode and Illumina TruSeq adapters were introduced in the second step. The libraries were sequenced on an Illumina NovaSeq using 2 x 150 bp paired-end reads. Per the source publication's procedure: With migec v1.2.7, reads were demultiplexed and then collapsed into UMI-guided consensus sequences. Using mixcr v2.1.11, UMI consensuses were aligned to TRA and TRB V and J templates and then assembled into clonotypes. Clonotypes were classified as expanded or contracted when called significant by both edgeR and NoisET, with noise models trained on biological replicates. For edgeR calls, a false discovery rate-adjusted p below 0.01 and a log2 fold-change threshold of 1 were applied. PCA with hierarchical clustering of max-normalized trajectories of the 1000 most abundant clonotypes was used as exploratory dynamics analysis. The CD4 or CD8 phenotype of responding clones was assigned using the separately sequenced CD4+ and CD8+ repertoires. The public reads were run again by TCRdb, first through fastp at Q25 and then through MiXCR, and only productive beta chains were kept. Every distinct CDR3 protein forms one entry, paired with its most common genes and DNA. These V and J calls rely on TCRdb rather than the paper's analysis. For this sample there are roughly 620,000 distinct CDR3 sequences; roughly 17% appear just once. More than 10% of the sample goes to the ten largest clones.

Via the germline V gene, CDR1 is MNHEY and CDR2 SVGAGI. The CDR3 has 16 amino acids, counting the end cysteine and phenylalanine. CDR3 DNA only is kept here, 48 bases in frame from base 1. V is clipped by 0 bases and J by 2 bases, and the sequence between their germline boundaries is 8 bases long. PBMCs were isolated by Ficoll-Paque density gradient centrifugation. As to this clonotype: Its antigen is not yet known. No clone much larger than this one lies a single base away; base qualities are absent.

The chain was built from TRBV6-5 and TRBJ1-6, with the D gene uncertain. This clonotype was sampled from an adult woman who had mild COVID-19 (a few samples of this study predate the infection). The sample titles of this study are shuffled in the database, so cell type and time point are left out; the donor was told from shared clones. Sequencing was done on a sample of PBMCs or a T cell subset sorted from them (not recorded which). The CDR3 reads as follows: CASSYSKGPYNSPLHF. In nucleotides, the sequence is TGTGCCAGCAGTTACTCGAAGGGCCCCTATAATTCACCCCTCCACTTT.